This note documents a single T cell receptor beta chain sequence. The CDR3 extends over 12 amino acids. Germline V gene lookup returns CDR1 SGHRS and CDR2 YFSETQ. The V segment lost 6 bases and the J segment 6 bases; nucleotides outside the gene matches: 3. The source of the sample is a study of blood T cell repertoires in COVID-19. Clones were read by immunoSEQ multiplex PCR, and TCRdb kept only the in-frame ones, dropping some. The data hold 83,000 or so clones, with around nine tenths observed a single time. Sequences were obtained from peripheral blood. The TCR comes from an older man with active or convalescent COVID-19. The chain has TRBV5-1 and TRBJ1-1; TRBD1 agrees at 9 bases. The CDR3 is CASMGQGSEAFF. The CDR3 coding sequence is TGCGCCAGCATGGGACAGGGTTCTGAAGCTTTCTTT.